These 27 T cell receptor beta chains share one sample of origin, sequenced in a study of T cell responses to AZD1222 COVID-19 vaccine. Method: immunoSEQ multiplex PCR; TCRdb's copy keeps in-frame clones and lacks some. The sample includes some 100,000 clones, around nine tenths of them seen just once. The input for sequencing was peripheral blood, taken on day 0 of AZD1222 vaccination. These TCRs come from an adult in good health.

CDR3 DNA sequence: TGTGCCAGCAGCTTAGCGGGATCCGGAAACACCATATATTTT. It is translated as CASSLAGSGNTIYF. The V gene is TRBV7-2, the J gene TRBJ1-3; D unclear. The CDR3 has 14 amino acids. The germline V gene has CDR1 SGHTA and CDR2 FQGNSA. Trimming cost V 0 bases and J 4 bases, with 7 bases left between them. The entire variable domain, with the rest obtained from reference TRBV7-2 and TRBJ1-3, is as follows: GAGVSQSPSNKVTEKGKDVELRCDPISGHTALYWYRQSLGQGLEFLIYFQGNSAPDKSGLPSDRFSAERTGGSVSTLTIQRTQQEDSAVYLCASSLAGSGNTIYFGEGSWLTVV.

The chain combines TRBV4-3 with TRBJ2-3; D is perhaps TRBD2 (7 bases). CDR1 is LGHNA and CDR2 is YSLEER in the germline V gene. Trimming took off 0 bases at V and 2 bases at J, with 12 bases between the two ends. This CDR3 has 16 amino acids. The chain's CDR3 is CASSQEPGGLTDTQYF. DNA of the CDR3: TGCGCCAGCAGCCAAGAACCGGGGGGCCTCACAGATACGCAGTATTTT.

The rearrangement links TRBV18 to TRBJ2-3, with TRBD1 matching over 9 bases. The V segment lost 2 bases and the J segment 5 bases; nucleotides outside the gene matches: 5. CDR1 is KGHSH, CDR2 LQKENI, per germline. The CDR3 is 15 residues long. DNA of the CDR3: TGTGCCAGCTCACCAAGGACAGGGGCTGGAGATACGCAGTATTTT. Translation: CASSPRTGAGDTQYF.

The DNA of the CDR3 is TGTGCCACCAGTCGGACAGGGGGCACGGAAGGCTACACCTTC. Its protein is CATSRTGGTEGYTF. The chain carries TRBV24-1 and TRBJ1-2, with TRBD1 matching 11 bases. Germline V gives CDR1 KGHDR, CDR2 SFDVKD. This CDR3 contains 14 residues. V shed 6 bases, J shed 8 bases, and the junction held 7 bases outside the gene matches.

This sequence joins TRBV28 and TRBJ1-4; no definite D call. Trimming left V 5 bases short and J 1 base short, with 11 bases between. Germline CDR1 reads MDHEN; CDR2 reads SYDVKM. This CDR3 comprises 15 residues. CDR3 sequence (DNA): TGTGCCAGCAGTAGCCCGACACGAACTAATGAAAAACTGTTTTTT. Amino acids: CASSSPTRTNEKLFF.

The rearrangement uses TRBV3-1 (or the pseudogene TRBV3-2) and TRBJ1-5, with D uncertain. The length of the CDR3 is 13 residues. The V gene lost 2 bases and the J gene lost 3 bases, with 5 bases spanning the gap. Germline CDR1 reads LGHDT; CDR2 reads YNNKEL (reference sequence). CDR3 DNA sequence: TGTGCCAGCAGCCAATCTATCAATCAGCCCCAGCATTTT. The encoded protein is CASSQSINQPQHF.

V is TRBV27 and J is TRBJ1-5, with 10 bases that match TRBD1. There are 16 residues in the CDR3. The trim removed 5 bases at V and 5 bases at J, leaving 9 bases unmatched. CDR1 is MNHEY, CDR2 SMNVEV, per germline (reference sequence). The CDR3 DNA follows: TGTGCCAGCAGTACGGGGGACAGGGGTTTGTATCAGCCCCAGCATTTT. It is translated as CASSTGDRGLYQPQHF.

By its share, this clone is medium-sized. The rearrangement links TRBV18 to TRBJ1-4; the D is unclear. Germline V gene data show CDR1 as KGHSH and CDR2 as LQKENI. The V gene lost 3 bases and the J gene lost 7 bases, with 6 bases spanning the gap. This CDR3 is built from 12 residues. The CDR3 nucleotides are TGTGCCAGCTCACCGGGGAGTGAAAAACTGTTTTTT. Its protein is CASSPGSEKLFF.

J is TRBJ1-5 and V is TRBV27; D remains unclear. Germline V lookup: CDR1 MNHEY, CDR2 SMNVEV (reference sequence). The CDR3 covers 12 residues. Trimming left V 3 bases short and J 7 bases short, with 7 bases between. This chain's CDR3 is CASSFLAQPQHF. The CDR3, as DNA: TGTGCCAGCAGTTTCTTGGCGCAGCCCCAGCATTTT.

This clone was found a few times. This chain links TRBV6-5 with TRBJ1-1, with a tentative D call TRBD1 (6 bases). Germline loops: CDR1 MNHEY, CDR2 SVGAGI. The CDR3 length is 16 residues. V gave up 0 bases and J gave up 2 bases, with 13 bases separating them. The CDR3 is CASSYSIQGGNTEAFF. The CDR3 DNA reads as TGTGCCAGCAGTTACTCTATACAGGGAGGAAACACTGAAGCTTTCTTT.

The rearrangement joins TRBV29-1 to TRBJ2-6, with 7 bases that match TRBD1. Germline values: CDR1 SQVTM, CDR2 ANQGSEA. The CDR3 has 17 amino acids. The V gene end was trimmed by 4 bases and the J gene end by 0 bases; junction bases not matched to a gene: 9. The CDR3 protein is CSVAGGQVISGANVLTF. As DNA, the CDR3 is TGCAGCGTTGCTGGCGGACAGGTGATCTCTGGGGCCAACGTCCTGACTTTC.

The V call is TRBV3-1 (or the pseudogene TRBV3-2), the J call TRBJ1-5; the match to TRBD1 covers 7 bases. The CDR3 consists of 17 residues. V trimming: 11 bases; J trimming: 0 bases; junction bases outside the gene matches: 16. The germline V gene encodes CDR1 LGHDT and CDR2 YNNKEL (reference sequence). In nucleotides, the CDR3 is TGTGCCGTATGGGCCTCGGACAGGAGCAATAGCAATCAGCCCCAGCATTTT. As protein: CAVWASDRSNSNQPQHF.

The chain has TRBV7-9 and TRBJ1-2; maybe TRBD1 (5 bases). Trimming shortened V by 6 bases and J by 0 bases, and 17 bases separated the two germline ends. Looked up from germline, CDR1 is SEHNR and CDR2 is FQNEAQ (reference sequence). This CDR3 is built from 16 residues. In nucleotides, the CDR3 is TGTGCCAGCAGTCCATCCGGGGCAGCATCTAACTATGGCTACACCTTC. Its translation: CASSPSGAASNYGYTF.

The J gene is TRBJ1-3, the V gene TRBV9, with a weak D call TRBD1 (5 bases). The CDR3 is made up of 15 amino acids. Germline values: CDR1 SGDLS, CDR2 YYNGEE. Between the trimmed V and J ends, which lost 5 bases and 4 bases, there was a span of 16 bases. This chain's CDR3 is CASSAGWGSGNTIYF. The CDR3 DNA is TGTGCCAGCAGTGCCGGCTGGGGGTCCGGAAACACCATATATTTT. Complete variable domain (other parts from reference TRBV9 and TRBJ1-3): DSGVTQTPKHLITATGQRVTLRCSPRSGDLSVYWYQQSLDQGLQFLIQYYNGEERAKGNILERFSAQQFPDLHSELNLSSLELGDSALYFCASSAGWGSGNTIYFGEGSWLTVV.

The gene calls are TRBV7-8 and TRBJ2-1; D unresolved. The germline gives CDR1 SGHVS, CDR2 FQNEAQ. The CDR3 loop spans 14 amino acids. The V end lost 1 base, the J end lost 5 bases, and 9 bases lay between the germline ends. The CDR3 region has the DNA TGTGCCAGCAGCTTAGATAGAGACAACAATGAGCAGTTCTTC. It encodes CASSLDRDNNEQFF.

The chain couples TRBV21-1 to TRBJ1-2. TRBV21-1 is recorded as a pseudogene. The CDR3 is 14 residues long. Written as DNA, the CDR3 is TGTGCCAGCAGCAAAGAGCCGGGGGATTATGGCTACACCTTC. This sequence encodes CASSKEPGDYGYTF.

The V and J genes are TRBV3-1 (or the pseudogene TRBV3-2) and TRBJ2-2, with 10 bases lining up with TRBD1. Germline CDR1 and CDR2: LGHDT and YNNKEL (reference sequence). This CDR3 contains 17 residues. Trimming cost V 1 base and J 6 bases; bases outside gene matches: 8. The CDR3 DNA reads as TGTGCCAGCAGCCAAGGTCGGGACAGGGGAGGGGCCGGGGAGCTGTTTTTT. It specifies CASSQGRDRGGAGELFF.

The chain employs TRBV11-2 and TRBJ2-7; a weak D match, TRBD1 (6 bases). Germline loops: CDR1 SGHAT, CDR2 FQNNGV. The V and J ends lost 6 bases and 2 bases respectively, with 17 bases between them. The CDR3 has 15 amino acids. DNA of the CDR3: TGTGCCAGCAGTTCAAGCACCAGGGGCCCCTACGAGCAGTACTTC. It translates to CASSSSTRGPYEQYF.

The V gene is TRBV7-7, the J gene TRBJ1-1; perhaps TRBD1 as D (5 bases). The CDR3 has 13 amino acids. Trimming removed 5 bases at V and 0 bases at J, with 7 bases between. Germline V lookup: CDR1 SSHAT, CDR2 FNYEAQ (reference sequence). The CDR3 loop is CASSLQVNTEAFF. The CDR3, as DNA: TGTGCCAGCAGCCTACAGGTGAACACTGAAGCTTTCTTT.

J is TRBJ2-7 and V is TRBV5-5; 7 bases map to TRBD2. CDR1 and CDR2 from the germline V gene are SGHKS and YYEKEE (reference sequence). V lost 4 bases, J lost 7 bases, and 11 bases stayed unmatched. The CDR3 is 14 amino acids. The CDR3 coding sequence is TGTGCCAGCAGCCCCCGACTAGCACTTTGGGAGCAGTACTTC. Protein sequence: CASSPRLALWEQYF.

The chain carries TRBV4-3 and TRBJ1-6, with 9 bases fitting TRBD1. V gave up 4 bases and J gave up 5 bases; unmatched junction bases: 12. The germline V gene encodes CDR1 LGHNA and CDR2 YSLEER. The CDR3 runs to 18 residues. For the CDR3, the DNA is TGCGCCAGCAGCCGGGGAACAGGGGGCCCTCGGGATAATTCACCCCTCCACTTT. Translated: CASSRGTGGPRDNSPLHF.

The chain has TRBV6-2 or TRBV6-3 and TRBJ2-1; D remains unclear. Germline loops: CDR1 MNHEY, CDR2 SVGEGT. There are 14 residues in the CDR3. V dropped 0 bases and J dropped 7 bases, with 10 bases sitting between them. DNA for the CDR3: TGTGCCAGCAGTTACTCGGCCCGTTGGAATGAGCAGTTCTTC. This translates into CASSYSARWNEQFF.

The rearrangement links TRBV18 to TRBJ1-2; 7 bases align to TRBD1. This CDR3 is built from 14 residues. Germline lookup yields CDR1 KGHSH and CDR2 LQKENI. V lost 3 bases, J lost 4 bases, and 5 bases stayed unmatched. The CDR3 spells CASSPSRDSYGYTF. DNA for the CDR3: TGTGCCAGCTCACCTTCCCGGGACAGCTATGGCTACACCTTC.

The chain combines TRBV7-3 with TRBJ2-5; no clear D. There are 13 residues in the CDR3. The germline V and J ends were trimmed by 1 base and 2 bases, with 5 bases remaining between them. CDR1 is SGHTA, CDR2 FQGTGA, per germline. In DNA form, the CDR3 reads TGTGCCAGCAGCTTAAGGGGACAAGAGACCCAGTACTTC. This gives the protein CASSLRGQETQYF.

J is TRBJ1-2 and V is TRBV2; 8 positions match TRBD1. The CDR3 contains 14 residues. Losses at the gene ends were 6 bases for V and 2 bases for J; bases not matched to a gene: 5. CDR1 SNHLY and CDR2 FYNNEI come from the germline V gene. The CDR3 loop reads CASREQGGNYGYTF. The CDR3 DNA reads as TGTGCCAGCAGGGAACAGGGGGGGAACTATGGCTACACCTTC.

CDR3 coding DNA: TGTGCCAGCAGCTTCACTGGAGGGTTAGGGGCCTATGGCTACACCTTC. It yields the protein CASSFTGGLGAYGYTF. The rearrangement links TRBV7-3 to TRBJ1-2, with TRBD1 as a possible D gene (5 bases). The CDR3 extends over 16 amino acids. From germline, CDR1 is SGHTA and CDR2 FQGTGA. V was shortened by 3 bases and J by 4 bases, with 18 bases between the two germline ends.

The genes are TRBV5-6 and TRBJ1-2; D is unresolved. The CDR3 consists of 12 residues. V was shortened by 1 base and J by 2 bases, with 3 bases between the two germline ends. The germline V gene has CDR1 SGHDT and CDR2 YYEEEE. The CDR3, as DNA: TGTGCCAGCAGCTTGTACAACTATGGCTACACCTTC. Its protein product is CASSLYNYGYTF.